The 32 T cell receptor beta chains reported below all come from one sample, sequenced in a study of spatial heterogeneity in lung cancer. Time point in this sample: sample taken at primary tumor resection. Tumor, nontumor lung or frozen PBMC supplied whole RNA, sequenced without sorting. TCRdb analysed the 5' RACE reads with MiXCR anew, one entry per CDR3 protein. Among approximately 40,000 distinct CDR3 sequences listed, 4% to 6% were seen once. The material sequenced was PBMCs, taken at surgery. The receptors originated from a female donor with early-stage non-small cell lung cancer.

This clonotype was recorded many times. The rearrangement uses TRBV28 and TRBJ2-1; 8 positions agree with TRBD2. The CDR3 has 15 amino acids. V lost 4 bases, J lost 4 bases, and 6 bases stayed unmatched. Germline CDR1 reads MDHEN; CDR2 reads SYDVKM. The CDR3 here is CASSSAGGAYNEQFF. DNA of the CDR3: TGTGCCAGCAGTTCCGCCGGGGGGGCTTACAATGAGCAGTTCTTC.

This clonotype was recorded at least ten times. This chain links TRBV3-1 with TRBJ1-1; unclear D gene. The CDR3 totals 11 residues. Per germline, CDR1 LGHDT and CDR2 YNNKEL (reference sequence). Trimming stripped 2 bases from V and 8 bases from J, with 6 bases between. The CDR3 protein is CASSQSGEAFF. In nucleotides, the CDR3 is TGTGCCAGCAGCCAATCCGGGGAAGCTTTCTTT.

The rearrangement uses TRBV29-1 and TRBJ1-5; 8 bases are a match to TRBD1. The CDR3 is 12 amino acids. CDR1 is SQVTM and CDR2 is ANQGSEA in the germline V gene. Unmatched junction bases numbered 0, after V lost 3 bases and J lost 5 bases. The CDR3 loop is CSVETGDQPQHF. The CDR3 DNA sequence: TGCAGCGTTGAGACAGGGGATCAGCCCCAGCATTTT.

This clonotype was seen repeatedly, ten times or more. The chain couples TRBV19 to TRBJ2-7; 8 bases are shared with TRBD2. This CDR3 is built from 13 residues. V shed 5 bases, J shed 5 bases, and the junction held 5 bases outside the gene matches. Per the germline V gene, CDR1 is LNHDA and CDR2 is SQIVND (reference sequence). CDR3 bases: TGTGCCAGTAGTTCAACTAGCGGCCACGAGCAGTACTTC. It is translated as CASSSTSGHEQYF. The variable domain in full, with the rest retrieved from reference TRBV19 and TRBJ2-7, is DGGITQSPKYLFRKEGQNVTLSCEQNLNHDAMYWYRQDPGQGLRLIYYSQIVNDFQKGDIAEGYSVSREKKESFPLTVTSAQKNPTAFYLCASSSTSGHEQYFGPGTRLTVT.

This clonotype was counted ten times or more. The CDR3 is CASSLSGQINYGYTF. In DNA form, the CDR3 reads TGTGCCAGCAGCTTAAGTGGGCAGATCAACTATGGCTACACCTTC. The chain couples TRBV7-2 to TRBJ1-2; D is uncertain. Per germline, CDR1 SGHTA and CDR2 FQGNSA. Trimming took off 2 bases at V and 2 bases at J, with 12 bases between the two ends. The CDR3 contains 15 residues.

Relative to its sample, this clonotype is medium-sized (0.01 to 0.1%). The V gene is TRBV7-3, the J gene TRBJ2-3; unclear D gene. V lost 1 base and J 2 bases, leaving 13 bases between the germline ends. Germline loops: CDR1 SGHTA, CDR2 FQGTGA. The CDR3 sequence is 16 residues long. This chain's CDR3 is CASSLIVGGPTDTQYF. DNA for the CDR3: TGTGCCAGCAGCTTAATAGTGGGCGGACCCACAGATACGCAGTATTTT.

The chain links TRBV7-6 to TRBJ2-1, with 7 bases matching TRBD2. The trim removed 5 bases at V and 6 bases at J, leaving 16 bases unmatched. Germline lookup yields CDR1 SGHVS and CDR2 FNYEAQ. The CDR3 loop spans 17 amino acids. DNA for the CDR3: TGTGCCAGCAGCCCCCTTGGGGGGAGCGGGACCATCAATGAGCAGTTCTTC. This sequence encodes CASSPLGGSGTINEQFF.

In its sample, this clonotype was seen many times. The rearrangement links TRBV3-1 to TRBJ1-3; D is undetermined. Trimming removed 4 bases at V and 0 bases at J, with 7 bases between. This CDR3 spans 14 amino acids. Germline V gene data show CDR1 as LGHDT and CDR2 as YNNKEL (reference sequence). CDR3 coding DNA: TGTGCCAGCAGCCCCAGGAGCTCTGGAAACACCATATATTTT. Translation: CASSPRSSGNTIYF.

This clonotype was counted between two and nine times. The chain has TRBV10-3 and TRBJ2-2; a weak D match, TRBD1 (5 bases). This CDR3 is built from 16 residues. With 5 bases removed from V and 3 bases from J, the gap between germline ends came to 16 bases. CDR1 ENHRY and CDR2 SYGVKD come from the germline V gene. This CDR3 reads CAISPQGSSYTGELFF. CDR3 DNA sequence: TGTGCCATCAGTCCCCAGGGATCCTCCTACACCGGGGAGCTGTTTTTT.

The chain recombines TRBV4-2 with TRBJ2-2; D is possibly TRBD2 (6 bases). CDR1 and CDR2 (germline): LGHNA, YNFKEQ. V dropped 0 bases and J dropped 5 bases, with 13 bases sitting between them. The CDR3 is 16 residues long. The CDR3, as DNA: TGTGCCAGCAGCCAAGATTGGGGACTTCTAACCGGGGAGCTGTTTTTT. As protein: CASSQDWGLLTGELFF.

This clonotype has a count of ten or more. The J gene is TRBJ2-7, the V gene TRBV20-1; 8 bases line up with TRBD1. Looked up from germline, CDR1 is DFQATT and CDR2 is SNEGSKA (reference sequence). The CDR3 covers 12 residues. V lost 6 bases to trimming and J lost 9 bases; unmatched junction nucleotides: 10. The CDR3: CSATQQGDPQYF. The CDR3, as DNA: TGCAGTGCGACCCAACAGGGGGATCCGCAGTACTTC.

This clonotype appeared many times. The rearrangement joins TRBV28 to TRBJ1-5; D perhaps matches TRBD1 (5 bases). Trimming shortened V by 7 bases and J by 4 bases, and 14 bases separated the two germline ends. Germline CDR1 MDHEN, CDR2 SYDVKM. The CDR3 is 14 residues long. The CDR3 loop reads CASTIGTGNQPQHF. The CDR3 DNA reads as TGTGCCAGCACTATCGGGACGGGGAATCAGCCCCAGCATTTT.

This clonotype is categorized as medium-sized. The CDR3 nucleotides read TGTGCCAGCAGTCCCCGGGGAATCGGCAATCAGCCCCAGCATTTT. This codes for CASSPRGIGNQPQHF. The genes are TRBV12-3 or TRBV12-4 and TRBJ1-5; the D is unclear. The CDR3 has 15 residues. The V and J ends lost 5 bases and 2 bases respectively, with 13 bases between them.

Regarding this clonotype: This may be a read error, as it is one base from a much larger clone. V gene TRBV7-9 combines with J gene TRBJ1-5; D is unresolved. V was shortened by 5 bases and J by 9 bases, with 11 bases between the two germline ends. The CDR3 runs 12 residues. Germline CDR1 reads SEHNR; CDR2 reads FQNEAQ (reference sequence). The CDR3 DNA follows: TGTGCCAGCAGCCGGAGTGCCGGGCCCCAGCATTTT. It encodes CASSRSAGPQHF.

At least ten counts were recorded for this clonotype. The rearrangement joins TRBV6-2 or TRBV6-3 to TRBJ1-2; tentatively, D is TRBD1 (5 bases). Germline V gene data show CDR1 as MNHEY and CDR2 as SVGEGT. CDR3 length: 15 residues. Trimming took 2 bases from V and 1 from J, leaving 11 bases between them. The CDR3 reads CASSYPRDGNYGYTF. CDR3 nucleotides: TGTGCCAGCAGTTACCCGAGGGACGGTAACTATGGCTACACCTTC.

V gene TRBV18 combines with J gene TRBJ2-7; TRBD2 might be the D (6 bases). V gave up 5 bases and J gave up 6 bases, with 20 bases separating them. The CDR3 is 15 amino acids. Germline loops: CDR1 KGHSH, CDR2 LQKENI. CDR3 in amino acids: CASSSLTGELTEQYF. In nucleotides, the CDR3 is TGTGCCAGCTCATCCCTCACGGGAGAGTTAACCGAGCAGTACTTC.

This clonotype was counted at least ten times. The chain couples TRBV29-1 to TRBJ2-4; D unresolved. V gave up 7 bases and J gave up 2 bases, with 9 bases separating them. The germline gives CDR1 SQVTM, CDR2 ANQGSEA. The CDR3 runs to 12 residues. CDR3 protein: CSEKGPKNIQYF. In nucleotides, the CDR3 is TGCAGCGAGAAGGGCCCCAAAAACATTCAGTACTTC.

At least ten counts were recorded for this clonotype. V and J are TRBV7-8 and TRBJ1-4; D might be TRBD1 (5 bases). V dropped 5 bases and J dropped 0 bases, with 13 bases sitting between them. The germline V gene has CDR1 SGHVS and CDR2 FQNEAQ. CDR3 length: 16 amino acids. The DNA of the CDR3 is TGTGCCAGCAGCCCGGGACCGATACCAACTAATGAAAAACTGTTTTTT. This sequence encodes CASSPGPIPTNEKLFF.

This clonotype was counted many times. CDR3: CASSPPRDRPNYGYTF. In DNA, the CDR3 is TGTGCCAGCAGCCCACCCCGGGACCGCCCTAACTATGGCTACACCTTC. J is TRBJ1-2 and V is TRBV7-9, with a possible D match to TRBD1 (5 bases). Trimming pared 5 bases from V and 0 bases from J, leaving 16 bases between. The CDR3 sequence is 16 residues long. From germline, CDR1 is SEHNR and CDR2 FQNEAQ (reference sequence).

This clonotype was counted at least ten times. The V and J genes are TRBV7-8 and TRBJ1-1; 8 nucleotides line up with TRBD1. CDR3 size: 15 residues. Germline V lookup: CDR1 SGHVS, CDR2 FQNEAQ. V shed 0 bases and J 5 bases; nucleotides not matched to a gene: 5. CDR3 amino acids: CASSLAFNRGTEAFF. DNA for the CDR3: TGTGCCAGCAGCTTAGCTTTTAACAGGGGGACTGAAGCTTTCTTT.

This chain uses TRBV5-1 with TRBJ1-4, with D perhaps TRBD1 (5 bases). V lost 0 bases, J lost 6 bases, and 12 bases lay in between. The CDR3 loop spans 15 amino acids. Germline V CDR1 and CDR2: SGHRS, YFSETQ. The CDR3 reads CASSLVPGRDEKLFF. The CDR3 DNA is TGCGCCAGCAGCTTGGTTCCAGGCAGGGATGAAAAACTGTTTTTT.

This clonotype was detected ten times or more. Here the CDR3 reads CASSPLAGHNEQYF. Written as DNA, the CDR3 is TGTGCCAGCTCACCGTTAGCGGGACACAACGAGCAGTACTTC. The genes are TRBV18 and TRBJ2-7, with 8 bases lining up with TRBD2. Germline CDR1 is KGHSH and CDR2 is LQKENI. The CDR3 covers 14 residues. V trimming: 3 bases; J trimming: 5 bases; junction bases outside the gene matches: 6.

This clonotype rates as medium-sized. V usage is TRBV12-3 or TRBV12-4 and J usage is TRBJ1-1, with D unresolved. The CDR3 sequence is 13 residues long. Between the trimmed V and J ends, which lost 5 bases and 8 bases, there was a span of 15 bases. As DNA, the CDR3 is TGTGCCAGCAGTCCCGAGTATGGCAGGGAAGCTTTCTTT. Its protein is CASSPEYGREAFF.

This clonotype was detected many times. The chain combines TRBV3-1 with TRBJ2-3; D gene unclear. The CDR3 totals 11 residues. Germline values: CDR1 LGHDT, CDR2 YNNKEL (reference sequence). V shed 6 bases and J shed 2 bases, with 3 bases lying between them. This chain's CDR3 is CASSFTDTQYF. The CDR3 DNA reads TGTGCCAGCAGTTTCACAGATACGCAGTATTTT.

This clonotype was observed a few times. The chain links TRBV6-2 or TRBV6-3 to TRBJ2-5; TRBD1 is a possible D gene (6 bases). CDR1 MNHEY and CDR2 SVGEGT come from the germline V gene. Trimming pared 7 bases from V and 0 bases from J, leaving 12 bases between. The CDR3 is made up of 14 amino acids. The CDR3 sequence: CASNDRGYQETQYF. The DNA for the CDR3 is TGTGCCAGCAATGATAGGGGGTACCAAGAGACCCAGTACTTC.

This clonotype showed up many times. The V gene is TRBV25-1, the J gene TRBJ1-5; a weak D match, TRBD1 (5 bases). Germline V gene lookup returns CDR1 MGHDK and CDR2 SYGVNS. Trimming pared 5 bases from V and 11 bases from J, leaving 13 bases between. This CDR3 region has 12 residues. CDR3 amino acids: CASSQGKATQHF. The CDR3 DNA sequence: TGTGCCAGCAGTCAGGGTAAGGCGACCCAGCATTTT.

This clonotype appeared a few times. The chain carries TRBV30 and TRBJ2-5; possible D gene TRBD2, 5 bases. Trimming left V 3 bases short and J 4 bases short, with 15 bases between. This CDR3 region has 14 residues. Germline V gene lookup returns CDR1 GTSNPN and CDR2 SVGIG (reference sequence). As DNA, the CDR3 is TGTGCCTGGAGCTCGGGAACTCTAGGAGAGACCCAGTACTTC. It specifies CAWSSGTLGETQYF.

This clonotype was recorded many times. The rearrangement joins TRBV5-5 to TRBJ2-3; 8 bases are shared with TRBD2. V was pared by 4 bases and J by 0 bases, with 7 bases of the junction left unmatched. This CDR3 has 16 residues. Germline CDR1 reads SGHKS; CDR2 reads YYEKEE (reference sequence). The DNA for the CDR3 is TGTGCCAGCAGCCTCAGACTAGCGATGAGCACAGATACGCAGTATTTT. Residues: CASSLRLAMSTDTQYF.

This clonotype showed up many times. The chain combines TRBV6-2 or TRBV6-3 with TRBJ2-2; tentatively, D is TRBD2 (6 bases). The germline gives CDR1 MNHEY, CDR2 SVGEGT. The CDR3 extends over 14 amino acids. The V and J ends lost 0 bases and 6 bases respectively, with 8 bases between them. For the CDR3, the DNA is TGTGCCAGCAGTTACTCGGGGGGTGCCGGGGAGCTGTTTTTT. It is translated as CASSYSGGAGELFF.

This chain uses TRBV20-1 with TRBJ2-5; the match to TRBD2 covers 9 bases. The V gene's germline CDR1 is DFQATT and CDR2 SNEGSKA (reference sequence). Germline trimming cut 4 bases from V and 0 bases from J; bases unmatched to any gene: 3. This CDR3 region has 14 residues. The CDR3 DNA reads TGCAGTGCTAAGCGGGGGGCGAACCAAGAGACCCAGTACTTC. Encoded protein: CSAKRGANQETQYF.

This clonotype was recorded many times. The chain couples TRBV19 to TRBJ2-2; 9 bases fit TRBD2. The CDR3 consists of 16 residues. Losses at the gene ends were 2 bases for V and 7 bases for J; bases not matched to a gene: 8. CDR1 and CDR2 from the germline V gene are LNHDA and SQIVND (reference sequence). CDR3: CASSINSGSVYGELFF. DNA for the CDR3: TGTGCCAGTAGTATAAATAGCGGGAGTGTCTACGGGGAGCTGTTTTTT.

This clonotype was recorded many times. The chain links TRBV28 to TRBJ1-2; D might be TRBD1 (6 bases). Germline values: CDR1 MDHEN, CDR2 SYDVKM. The CDR3 spans 17 residues. Trimming removed 7 bases from V and 2 bases from J, with 23 bases in between. CDR3 region: CASNLPTPGHQNYGYTF. The CDR3 region has the DNA TGTGCCAGCAATCTTCCAACTCCGGGACACCAAAACTATGGCTACACCTTC.